This entry lists 5 T cell receptor beta chains sequenced from one sample in a study of molecular identifiers for immune sequencing clone quantification. TCRdb used MiXCR to reprocess the PCR reads, holding one entry per CDR3 protein. The table includes 550,000 to 750,000 distinct CDR3 sequences, just under 20% detected once. The sequenced material came from naive CD8+ T cells from blood, with Jurkat cell RNA spiked in. Subset indicated: FACS-sorted CD8+CD4-CCR7+CD45RA+ naive T cells. These receptors all come from a human donor in good health. Some libraries in this study had Jurkat cell RNA spiked in.

This clonotype was seen ten or more times. The chain carries TRBV7-9 and TRBJ2-3; TRBD2 is a possible D gene (6 bases). CDR1 is SEHNR and CDR2 is FQNEAQ in the germline V gene (reference sequence). The CDR3 length is 16 residues. Trimming took off 5 bases at V and 2 bases at J, with 17 bases between the two ends. The CDR3 protein is CASSPLVRRDTDTQYF. The CDR3 coding sequence is TGTGCCAGCAGCCCCCTTGTAAGGCGGGACACAGATACGCAGTATTTT.

A remark on this clonotype: A much larger clone differs from this one at a single base, so this may be a read error. In DNA, the CDR3 is TGTGCCAGCAGCATCCCCGGGGCCCCCCAAGAGACCCAGTACTTC. This sequence encodes CASSIPGAPQETQYF. The genes are TRBV7-9 and TRBJ2-7; D may correspond to TRBD1 or TRBD2 (5 bases each). The DNA end is a closer match to TRBJ2-5, so the J assignment may be wrong. The CDR3 sequence is 15 residues long. Per the germline V gene, CDR1 is SEHNR and CDR2 is FQNEAQ (reference sequence).

This clonotype has just one count. This is likely a read error, given that the CDR3 carries no conserved phenylalanine or tryptophan at its end. The chain carries TRBV3-1 and TRBJ1-1; D remains unclear. In germline, CDR1 is LGHDT, CDR2 YNNKEL (reference sequence). The CDR3 has 13 amino acids. V lost 7 bases and J 4 bases, leaving 13 bases between the germline ends. CDR3 coding DNA: TGTGCCAGCACCACGGAGGGCAGCACTGAAGCTTTCTCT. This codes for CASTTEGSTEAFS.

As concerns this clonotype: This may come from a read error, since a much larger clone is one base off. This chain links TRBV13 with TRBJ2-1; 8 bases align to TRBD1. Unmatched junction bases numbered 15, after V lost 6 bases and J lost 8 bases. Germline CDR1 and CDR2: PRHDT and FYEKMQ (reference sequence). The CDR3 has 16 residues. The CDR3 loop reads CASRHYKQGVRYEQFF. CDR3 sequence (DNA): TGTGCCAGCAGGCACTATAAACAGGGGGTTCGGTATGAGCAGTTCTTC.

This clonotype was observed many times. The chain recombines TRBV24-1 with TRBJ2-1; D remains unclear. The V and J ends lost 3 bases and 5 bases respectively, with 7 bases between them. The CDR3 has 13 residues. Germline CDR1 KGHDR, CDR2 SFDVKD. The CDR3: CATSDVSDNEQFF. The CDR3 DNA sequence: TGTGCCACCAGTGATGTGTCGGACAATGAGCAGTTCTTC.